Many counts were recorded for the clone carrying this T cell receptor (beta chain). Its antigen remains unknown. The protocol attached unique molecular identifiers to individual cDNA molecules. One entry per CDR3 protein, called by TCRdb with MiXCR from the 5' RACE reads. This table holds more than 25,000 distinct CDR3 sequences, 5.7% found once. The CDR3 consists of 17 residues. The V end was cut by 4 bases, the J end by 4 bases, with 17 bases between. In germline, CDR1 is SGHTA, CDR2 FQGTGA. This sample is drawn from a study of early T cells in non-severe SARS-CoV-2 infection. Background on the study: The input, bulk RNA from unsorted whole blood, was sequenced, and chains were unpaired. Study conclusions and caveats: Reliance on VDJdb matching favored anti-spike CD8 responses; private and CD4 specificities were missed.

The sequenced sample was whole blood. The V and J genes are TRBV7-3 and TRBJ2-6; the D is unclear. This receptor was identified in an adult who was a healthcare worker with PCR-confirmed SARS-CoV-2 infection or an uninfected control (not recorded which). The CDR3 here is CASSSDPIGSGANVLTF. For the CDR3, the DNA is TGTGCCAGCAGCTCCGACCCGATTGGGTCCGGGGCCAACGTCCTGACTTTC.